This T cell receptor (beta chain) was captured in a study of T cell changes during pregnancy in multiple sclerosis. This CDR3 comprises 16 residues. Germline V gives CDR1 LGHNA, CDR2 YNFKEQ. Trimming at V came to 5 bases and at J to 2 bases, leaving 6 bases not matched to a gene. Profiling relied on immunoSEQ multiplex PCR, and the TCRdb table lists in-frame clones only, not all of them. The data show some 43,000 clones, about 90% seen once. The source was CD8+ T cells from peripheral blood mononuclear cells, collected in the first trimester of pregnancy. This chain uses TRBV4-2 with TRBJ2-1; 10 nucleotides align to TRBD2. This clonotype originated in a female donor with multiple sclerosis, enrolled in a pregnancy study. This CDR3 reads CASSDELAGTYNEQFF. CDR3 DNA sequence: TGTGCCAGCAGCGACGAACTAGCGGGGACCTACAATGAGCAGTTCTTC.